This T cell receptor beta chain derives from a study of blood T cell repertoires in COVID-19. Study information: Acute and convalescent COVID-19 samples came from the United States, Italy and Spain.

TCRdb keeps only in-frame clones here, not all; method: immunoSEQ multiplex PCR. Here the sample spans a few hundred thousand clones, roughly 90% being singletons. V dropped 5 bases and J dropped 1; count of bases not matched to a gene: 10. The CDR3 runs to 16 residues. CDR1 is SEHNR, CDR2 FQNEAQ, per germline (reference sequence). Each participant's cohort was designated according to participant-reported clinical history. This TCR derives from a woman aged 25 to 39 who had recovered from COVID-19. V usage is TRBV7-9 and J usage is TRBJ1-1, with 7 bases aligning to TRBD1. Sequencing input: PBMCs or T cells enriched from blood (not recorded which). The CDR3 is CASSTHRGHTNTEAFF. The CDR3 DNA is TGTGCCAGCAGCACACACAGGGGACACACGAACACTGAAGCTTTCTTT.